This T cell receptor (beta chain) was profiled in a study of blood T cells in healthy people across ages. Study-level findings and limits: Not knowing donor CMV status may have confounded expanded clonotype changes.

Primers used in a second PCR of roughly 7 to 11 cycles were a sample-barcoded 5' primer and a J-beta primer mix. Tags on each cDNA molecule came from a template-switch adaptor with 12 random nucleotides. TCRdb redid the calling of the 5' RACE reads with MiXCR, one entry per CDR3 protein. The profile shows roughly 2 million distinct CDR3 sequences, 40% to 55% of them singletons. On this clonotype: Antigen: not known.

No fewer than 6 micrograms of total RNA were isolated from every sample. This CDR3 has 13 amino acids. V was shortened by 2 bases and J by 6 bases, with 9 bases between the two germline ends. Germline V gives CDR1 SGHKS, CDR2 YYEKEE (reference sequence). Sample: blood. The clonotype originates from a woman aged 40 to 50 in good health. The chain employs TRBV5-5 and TRBJ2-4; TRBD1 might be the D (5 bases). The CDR3 spells CASSFRQGNIQYF. CDR3 nucleotides: TGTGCCAGCAGCTTCCGGCAGGGAAACATTCAGTACTTC.